The present entry profiles one T cell receptor (beta chain) with its context. Its antigen is unidentified. Clones were sequenced by immunoSEQ multiplex PCR, and TCRdb holds only the in-frame ones, with some missing. The sample has roughly 150,000 clones; less than 95% are singletons. V was shortened by 4 bases and J by 1 base, with 5 bases between the two germline ends. The CDR3 length is 13 residues. This sample is part of a study of T cell responses to AZD1222 COVID-19 vaccine. Whole-study results and caveats: Increases in Spike-specific TCR breadth and depth were seen after two AZD1222 doses.

The sequenced sample was peripheral blood, obtained on day 0 of AZD1222 vaccination. The chain has TRBV12-3 or TRBV12-4 and TRBJ1-3; D is unclear. The sequence came from an adult in good health. The CDR3 protein is CASSWGSGNTIYF. CDR3 nucleotides: TGTGCCAGCAGTTGGGGATCTGGAAACACCATATATTTT.